The 29 T cell receptor beta chains below all came from one sample that was sequenced in a study of immune characterization of retroperitoneal liposarcoma. MiXCR was run by TCRdb on the PCR reads, yielding one entry per CDR3 protein. The repertoire holds about 10,000 distinct CDR3 sequences, with about 27% as singletons. The specimen was tumor tissue. The receptors were sampled from a male donor with retroperitoneal liposarcoma.

The genes are TRBV7-6 and TRBJ2-3; D is undetermined. CDR3 length equals 18 residues. Per the germline V gene, CDR1 is SGHVS and CDR2 is FNYEAQ. V was trimmed by 3 bases and J by 2 bases, leaving 21 bases between them. In DNA form, the CDR3 reads TGTGCCAGCAGCTTTCGATCTTCAGGCCCTCAGAACACAGATACGCAGTATTTT. Its protein is CASSFRSSGPQNTDTQYF.

This clonotype qualifies as medium-sized. J is TRBJ2-1 and V is TRBV11-3, with D perhaps being TRBD1 or TRBD2 (5 bases each). Germline CDR1 SGHNT, CDR2 YENEEA. The length of the CDR3 is 15 residues. Trimming took off 4 bases at V and 0 bases at J, with 10 bases between the two ends. The CDR3 here is CASSSSGSSYNEQFF. CDR3 nucleotides: TGTGCCAGCAGCTCATCAGGGAGCTCCTACAATGAGCAGTTCTTC.

This clonotype was counted between two and nine times. The chain is built from TRBV6-1 and TRBJ2-1; D tentatively reads TRBD1 or TRBD2 (5 bases each). Germline values: CDR1 MNHNS, CDR2 SASEGT. V dropped 3 bases and J dropped 10 bases, with 19 bases sitting between them. The CDR3 has 15 residues. The CDR3 sequence: CASSDRVEGLYEQFF. As DNA, the CDR3 is TGTGCCAGCAGTGACCGGGTCGAGGGGCTCTACGAGCAGTTCTTC.

Within the sample, this clonotype is medium-sized. V is TRBV7-2 and J is TRBJ2-1; D is undetermined. Germline CDR1 is SGHTA and CDR2 is FQGNSA. V gave up 1 base and J gave up 10 bases, with 8 bases separating them. This CDR3 has 12 amino acids. The CDR3 loop reads CASSLGYYEQFF. In nucleotides, the CDR3 is TGTGCCAGCAGCTTAGGATATTACGAGCAGTTCTTC.

By frequency in the sample, this clonotype is medium-sized (0.01 to 0.1%). The rearrangement uses TRBV6-1 and TRBJ2-3; D might be TRBD2 (6 bases). CDR3 length: 17 amino acids. Germline V lookup: CDR1 MNHNS, CDR2 SASEGT. V gave up 3 bases and J gave up 0 bases, with 16 bases separating them. CDR3 DNA: TGTGCCAGCAGTGACTGGGGAGGAGGAACTAGCACAGATACGCAGTATTTT. As protein: CASSDWGGGTSTDTQYF.

The table lists this clonotype with many counts. The V gene is TRBV6-6, the J gene TRBJ2-1, with TRBD1 identical over 8 bases. Per germline, CDR1 MNHNY and CDR2 SVGAGI (reference sequence). This CDR3 region has 13 residues. The V gene end was trimmed by 0 bases and the J gene end by 9 bases; junction bases not matched to a gene: 1. The CDR3 loop is CASSYSDRGEQFF. DNA of the CDR3: TGTGCCAGCAGTTACTCCGACAGGGGTGAGCAGTTCTTC.

V and J are TRBV7-2 and TRBJ2-7; D might be TRBD2 (7 bases). The V end lost 5 bases, the J end lost 6 bases, and 20 bases lay between the germline ends. Per germline, CDR1 SGHTA and CDR2 FQGNSA. This CDR3 has 15 residues. CDR3 sequence (DNA): TGTGCCAGCAGCCTAGGGGGGGCAGCTAATCGCGAGCAGTACTTC. It specifies CASSLGGAANREQYF.

By frequency in the sample, this clonotype is medium-sized. The rearrangement uses TRBV12-3 or TRBV12-4 and TRBJ2-1, with 7 nucleotides matching TRBD1. The DNA end is more similar to TRBJ2-7, so the J call may be wrong. The CDR3 extends over 13 amino acids. DNA for the CDR3: TGTGCCAGCAGTTTCCGACAGGGAAGCGAGCAGTACTTC. It codes for CASSFRQGSEQYF.

This chain uses TRBV27 with TRBJ1-1; D is perhaps TRBD1 (5 bases). Germline V lookup: CDR1 MNHEY, CDR2 SMNVEV (reference sequence). CDR3 size: 16 residues. V dropped 4 bases and J dropped 5 bases, with 20 bases sitting between them. The CDR3 DNA is TGTGCCAGCAGTTCTACGGGGAAAGGGACGGTAACTGAAGCTTTCTTT. Translating gives CASSSTGKGTVTEAFF.

This rearrangement joins TRBV6-6 to TRBJ2-4; D is perhaps TRBD1 (6 bases). The germline V gene encodes CDR1 MNHNY and CDR2 SVGAGI (reference sequence). CDR3 length: 14 amino acids. V lost 7 bases, J lost 1 base, and 11 bases lay in between. CDR3 in DNA: TGTGCCAGCACCCTAGACAGGGCCAAAAACATTCAGTACTTC. It yields the protein CASTLDRAKNIQYF.

This clonotype was observed once. The rearrangement uses TRBV4-1 and TRBJ1-1; D ambiguous. Between the trimmed V and J ends, which lost 4 bases and 0 bases, there was a span of 6 bases. Looked up from germline, CDR1 is MGHRA and CDR2 is YSYEKL. The CDR3 consists of 13 residues. CDR3 sequence reads: CASSRLMNTEAFF. CDR3 sequence (DNA): TGCGCCAGCAGCCGCTTAATGAACACTGAAGCTTTCTTT.

V usage is TRBV6-5 and J usage is TRBJ2-2; D might be TRBD1 or TRBD2, each matching 5 bases. Germline-derived CDR1 and CDR2 are MNHEY and SVGAGI. The length of the CDR3 is 14 residues. The ends were cut back, 9 bases at V and 1 base at J, with 12 bases in the middle. Here the CDR3 reads CASRGVQNTGELFF. CDR3 nucleotide sequence: TGTGCCAGTAGAGGGGTTCAGAACACCGGGGAGCTGTTTTTT.

The chain combines TRBV12-3 or TRBV12-4 with TRBJ2-3; D is possibly TRBD1 or TRBD2 (5 bases each). CDR3 length: 15 residues. Trimming took 7 bases from V and 3 from J, leaving 17 bases between them. The CDR3 DNA reads TGTGCCAGCATCAACGGGGCAGGGCGAACAGATACGCAGTATTTT. The encoded protein is CASINGAGRTDTQYF.

This sequence joins TRBV27 and TRBJ2-5, with D possibly TRBD1 on 5 matching bases. The last part of the DNA fits TRBJ2-7 better; the J call may be wrong. CDR1 is MNHEY and CDR2 is SMNVEV in the germline V gene (reference sequence). This CDR3 comprises 14 residues. CDR3 in DNA: TGTGCCAGCAGACGAGAGGACAACTCCTACGAGCAGTACTTC. Encoded protein: CASRREDNSYEQYF.

This clonotype was detected a few times. The J gene is TRBJ2-1, the V gene TRBV12-3 or TRBV12-4; TRBD2 matches 11 bases. CDR3 length: 17 amino acids. V gave up 5 bases and J gave up 1 base; unmatched junction bases: 7. For the CDR3, the DNA is TGTGCCAGCAGTACCGCCGGGACTAGCGGTTCCTACAATGAGCAGTTCTTC. Protein product: CASSTAGTSGSYNEQFF.

This clonotype was counted a few times. The rearrangement uses TRBV27 and TRBJ2-1, with TRBD1 matching 9 bases. The J call may be wrong; the DNA end is better matched by TRBJ2-5. The CDR3 is made up of 15 amino acids. Germline V gene data show CDR1 as MNHEY and CDR2 as SMNVEV (reference sequence). The CDR3 region has the DNA TGTGCCAGCGCCTCGGACAGGGGCCCTGTAGAGACCCAGTACTTC. Translated: CASASDRGPVETQYF.

In its sample, this clonotype was seen a few times. The chain is built from TRBV6-1 and TRBJ1-2; the match to TRBD1 covers 8 bases. This CDR3 is 14 amino acids long. J was trimmed by 7 bases and V by 5 bases; bases with no gene match: 9. Germline CDR1 and CDR2: MNHNS and SASEGT. The CDR3 loop reads CASSMSDRVSGYTF. Here the CDR3 DNA reads TGTGCCAGCAGTATGTCGGACAGGGTTAGTGGCTACACCTTC.

This clonotype was picked up one time. The V and J genes are TRBV27 and TRBJ1-2, with TRBD1 matching over 7 bases. The germline V gene encodes CDR1 MNHEY and CDR2 SMNVEV (reference sequence). Germline trimming cut 3 bases from V and 4 bases from J; bases unmatched to any gene: 8. The length of the CDR3 is 15 residues. CDR3 residues: CASSFSAGGRYGYTF. The DNA for the CDR3 is TGTGCCAGCAGTTTTTCGGCAGGGGGTCGCTATGGCTACACCTTC.

Concerning this clonotype: Lacking the conserved final phenylalanine or tryptophan, this CDR3 likely reflects a read error. The DNA is left out, because the CDR3 cannot be placed on it with certainty; the CDR3 is given as TCRdb lists it. The V call is TRBV7-2, the J call TRBJ2-3; the table calls TRBD2, which could not be checked here. A total of 15 residues make up the CDR3, ends included. CDR1 is SGHTA and CDR2 is FQGNSA in the germline V gene. This CDR3 reads CASSSPGLAVYEQFC.

The sample holds a few counts of this clonotype. V is TRBV12-3 or TRBV12-4 and J is TRBJ2-1; TRBD2 is a possible D gene (6 bases). This CDR3 region has 13 residues. V lost 2 bases and J lost 7, with 9 bases in between. The CDR3: CASSLTSMNEQFF. The CDR3 nucleotides read TGTGCCAGCAGTTTAACTAGCATGAATGAGCAGTTCTTC.

The rearrangement links TRBV10-3 to TRBJ2-1; 9 bases agree with TRBD2. V lost 2 bases, J lost 10 bases, and 12 bases stayed unmatched. The CDR3 contains 16 residues. Germline CDR1 is ENHRY and CDR2 is SYGVKD. DNA for the CDR3: TGTGCCATCAGTGAGACTAGCGGGTATAGGGTGGGCGAGCAGTTCTTC. Residues: CAISETSGYRVGEQFF.

The rearrangement links TRBV12-3 or TRBV12-4 to TRBJ1-2, with TRBD1 identical over 9 bases. This CDR3 comprises 14 residues. J lost 7 bases, V lost 7 bases, and 10 bases had no gene match. CDR3 DNA: TGTGCCAGCAAACCCCCCGGGACAGGGTCTGGCTACACCTTC. Translation: CASKPPGTGSGYTF.

The CDR3 is CASSDYGTGNSPLHF. The CDR3, as DNA: TGTGCCAGCAGTGACTACGGGACAGGCAATTCACCCCTCCACTTT. The gene calls are TRBV6-1 and TRBJ1-6; 8 nucleotides match TRBD1. This CDR3 has 15 amino acids. V shed 3 bases, J shed 7 bases, and the junction held 5 bases outside the gene matches. Per the germline V gene, CDR1 is MNHNS and CDR2 is SASEGT.

This chain links TRBV11-2 with TRBJ1-5; no firm D call. Trimming took 5 bases from V and 2 from J, leaving 10 bases between them. The CDR3 totals 14 residues. The germline gives CDR1 SGHAT, CDR2 FQNNGV. CDR3 nucleotide sequence: TGTGCCAGCAGCGCGGTAGGAGGCAATCAGCCCCAGCATTTT. This sequence encodes CASSAVGGNQPQHF.

This sequence joins TRBV6-8 and TRBJ2-1; TRBD1 is a possible D gene (6 bases). CDR3 length: 12 amino acids. Germline-derived CDR1 and CDR2 are MNHGY and SAAAGT. Trimming stripped 6 bases from V and 8 bases from J, with 11 bases between. The CDR3 nucleotides are TGTGCCAGCAGGAGGGGGATCGATGAGCAGTTCTTC. It encodes CASRRGIDEQFF.

In this sample, this clonotype turned up a few times. The J gene is TRBJ2-1, the V gene TRBV6-1; 8 bases agree with TRBD1. Germline loops: CDR1 MNHNS, CDR2 SASEGT. The length of the CDR3 is 15 residues. J gave up 2 bases and V 5 bases, and 5 bases lay outside the gene matches. CDR3 sequence: CASSSTGGPYNEQFF. Written as DNA, the CDR3 is TGTGCCAGCAGTTCCACAGGGGGTCCCTACAATGAGCAGTTCTTC.

This chain links TRBV6-1 with TRBJ2-1; a weak D match, TRBD2 (6 bases). Germline V gene lookup returns CDR1 MNHNS and CDR2 SASEGT. CDR3 size: 14 residues. The V end lost 9 bases, the J end lost 10 bases, and 22 bases lay between the germline ends. The CDR3 nucleotides are TGTGCCAGTTGGAGGGGAAGGACTAATTACGAGCAGTTCTTC. Protein product: CASWRGRTNYEQFF.

This clonotype is categorized as medium-sized. The CDR3 loop reads CASSLVSYEQYF. CDR3 nucleotides: TGTGCCAGCAGCTTAGTTTCCTACGAGCAGTACTTC. The chain recombines TRBV7-6 with TRBJ2-1; D call uncertain. Near its end, the DNA agrees better with TRBJ2-7, so the J call may be wrong. This CDR3 region has 12 residues. CDR1 SGHVS and CDR2 FNYEAQ come from the germline V gene.

V gene TRBV27 combines with J gene TRBJ2-1, with 12 nucleotides matching TRBD2. CDR3 length equals 16 residues. The J segment lost 5 bases and the V segment lost 7 bases, leaving 9 bases of the junction unmatched. Germline CDR1 MNHEY, CDR2 SMNVEV (reference sequence). CDR3 DNA sequence: TGTGCCAGCACCCAAACTGGACTAGCGGGGAACAATGAGCAGTTCTTC. Translated, it gives CASTQTGLAGNNEQFF.